This T cell receptor (beta chain) comes out of a study of Graves' ophthalmopathy and Graves' hyperthyroidism. Using RNA transcripts, the TCR beta CDR3 regions were amplified. First-round RT-PCR relied on HTBI primers, and a second-round multiplex PCR came next. TCRdb called the multiplex PCR reads again in MiXCR, with one record for every CDR3 protein. Among hundreds of thousands of distinct CDR3 sequences listed, under 50% were seen once. The CDR3 totals 14 residues. The ends were cut back, 4 bases at V and 1 base at J, with 10 bases in the middle. Germline V gene sequence: CDR1 LNHNV, CDR2 YYDKDF (reference sequence).

The material sequenced was peripheral blood. This clonotype originated in an adult man with Graves' ophthalmopathy. The V gene is TRBV15, the J gene TRBJ2-5; D is possibly TRBD1 (6 bases). Here the CDR3 reads CATSMMGAQETQYF. In DNA form, the CDR3 reads TGTGCCACCAGCATGATGGGGGCCCAAGAGACCCAGTACTTC. Full variable domain (missing parts from reference TRBV15 and TRBJ2-5): DAMVIQNPRYQVTQFGKPVTLSCSQTLNHNVMYWYQQKSSQAPKLLFHYYDKDFNNEADTPDNFQSRRPNTSFCFLDIRSPGLGDTAMYLCATSMMGAQETQYFGPGTRLLVL.